The T cell receptor (beta chain) described here comes from a study of blood T cell repertoires in COVID-19. Study-level background: In each case, the material was cDNA or gDNA derived from T cells, B-cell-depleted T cells, or PBMCs.

Per the authors' pipeline: Estimation of nucleated cell counts was performed using reference gene primer amplification. The assay was immunoSEQ multiplex PCR, and TCRdb's table has in-frame clones only and misses some. The DNA gave D and trimming, while V, J and clone size come from that table. The table includes about 56,000 clones, 80% to 90% detected once. This sequence was found in a human donor in a cohort sampled during active COVID-19. The sample consisted of peripheral blood.

Written as DNA, the CDR3 is TGTGCCATCAGGGAGGATAGCTCCTACAATGAGCAGTTCTTC. Encoded protein: CAIREDSSYNEQFF. The genes are TRBV10-3 and TRBJ2-1; TRBD2 is a possible D gene (5 bases). The CDR3 contains 14 residues. Germline CDR1 and CDR2: ENHRY and SYGVKD. Between the trimmed V and J ends, which lost 6 bases and 0 bases, there was a span of 9 bases.